A selection of T cell receptor beta chains follows, all from one sample in a study of identifying expanded T cells in peripheral blood. This table comes from immunoSEQ multiplex PCR, and its TCRdb copy is limited to in-frame clones, with some not included. This table holds 51,000 or so clones, 70% to 85% found once. The sequencing sample was made of blood. The source of these receptors is a person between 18 and 75 years old in good health. The CDR3 runs from the conserved cysteine through the conserved F or W. Each record gives: J gene, V gene, clone size, CDR3 protein. Rows may omit the clone size; those that give it use once, few, many or a size class.

TRBJ2-1	TRBV5-6	few	CASSSAGAPGNEQFF
TRBJ2-1	TRBV9	-	CASSVEDSSYNEQFF
TRBJ2-1	TRBV6-6	-	CASSYQPPGNNEQFF
TRBJ2-2	TRBV30	once	CAWSVRWGASNTGELFF
TRBJ1-2	TRBV28	-	CASSFRANYGYTF
TRBJ1-6	TRBV6-1	-	CASSAGPYNSPLHF
TRBJ2-7	TRBV6-5	-	CASSYQREYEQYF
TRBJ2-5	TRBV5-1	-	CASSPVGSGGEETQYF
TRBJ1-5	TRBV7-2	-	CASSLAPSGQPQHF
TRBJ2-7	TRBV7-9	-	CASSLAVGGEQYF
TRBJ2-5	TRBV19	-	CASKIGSNQETQYF
TRBJ1-1	TRBV19	-	CASSRSGERNTEAFF
TRBJ1-1	TRBV19	-	CASAPGQGRRNTEAFF
TRBJ1-2	TRBV5-4	-	CASSSRSSNYGYTF
TRBJ2-4	TRBV9	-	CASSVGPLSGGALGNIQYF
TRBJ1-5	TRBV30	-	CAWSDQAGRTQPQHF
TRBJ1-6	TRBV2	-	CASSESHLGGNSPLHF
TRBJ2-2	TRBV19	-	CACTGQGAGELFF
TRBJ1-1	TRBV5-1	-	CASSFRESATEAFF
TRBJ2-1	TRBV5-6	-	CASSSGLTYNEQFF
TRBJ1-3	TRBV7-9	-	CASSPLQGNTIYF
TRBJ2-4	TRBV11-2	-	CASSFAGASKNIQYF
TRBJ1-2	TRBV6-6	-	CASRTGTGYDGYTF
TRBJ1-2	TRBV6-1	once	CASRTSANYGYTF
TRBJ1-1	TRBV5-1	-	CASSLEGGLQTGAFF
TRBJ1-6	TRBV6-1	-	CTSNTKGGGNSPLHF
TRBJ2-5	TRBV14	-	CASSPWTVGTQYF
TRBJ2-4	TRBV2	-	CASSERVGKNIQYF
TRBJ2-7	TRBV4-3	-	CASSQAHSDSYEQYF
TRBJ2-3	TRBV7-3	-	CASSVRPGLAGDTQYF
TRBJ2-2	TRBV7-2	-	CASSDDRVGELFF
TRBJ1-1	TRBV6-1	few	CASSSQDRGNTEAFF
TRBJ2-3	TRBV5-1	few	CASSKGPAGDTQYF
TRBJ2-2	TRBV10-3	-	CAISGTSGSTGELFF
TRBJ1-5	TRBV27	-	CASRTGSGNQPQHF
TRBJ1-2	TRBV7-2	-	CASSPTLTLTYGYTF
TRBJ2-3	TRBV30	once	CAWRARDRGRDTQYF
TRBJ2-2	TRBV7-2	-	CASSLPWDYRGDTGELFF
TRBJ1-1	TRBV10-2	-	CASSSRDRGAEAFF
TRBJ2-4	TRBV7-2	-	CASSIYHAKNIQYF
TRBJ2-7	TRBV5-5	-	CASSTTVSTIGQYF
TRBJ1-4	TRBV30	-	CAWSPRNRNEKLFF
TRBJ2-3	TRBV27	-	CASSFISGGVSTDTQYF
TRBJ1-2	TRBV6-1	-	CASSERPRDGYTF
TRBJ1-3	TRBV10-3	-	CAISERQGGAGNTIYF